This paragraph reports one T cell receptor beta chain. Its target is not known. Treatment denoted: roughly 18 received Ad26.COV2.S at low or high dose, single or two shots; roughly 5 received placebo; per-sample allocation not given. Day 63 after the first vaccine or placebo injection was the time point for sampling. The data were obtained in a study of Ad26.COV2.S vaccination and SARS-CoV-2 variants. Turning to the study itself: As a participant in COV1001, the donor was in the Ad26.COV2.S trial arm. In the study, Ad26.COV2.S was injected intramuscularly once, or twice 56 days apart.

Study-wide points: The placebo group had lower spike-specific TCR breadth than the vaccine recipients did.

Clones were read by immunoSEQ multiplex PCR, and TCRdb kept only the in-frame ones, dropping some. The data contain roughly 300,000 clones, around 89% of them singletons. CDR3 length: 13 amino acids. The V and J ends lost 5 bases and 4 bases, in that order; junction bases with no gene match: 5. Germline-derived CDR1 and CDR2 are MNHEY and SMNVEV (reference sequence). The sequence came from a person between 18 and 60 years old who received the Ad26.COV2.S COVID-19 vaccine or a placebo. Material: peripheral blood, obtained in a trial of Ad26.COV2.S vaccine versus placebo. V is TRBV27 and J is TRBJ2-7, with 7 bases aligning to TRBD1. CDR3 nucleotide sequence: TGTGCCAGCAGTCGACAGGGTGGTTACGAGCAGTACTTC. Amino acid sequence: CASSRQGGYEQYF.